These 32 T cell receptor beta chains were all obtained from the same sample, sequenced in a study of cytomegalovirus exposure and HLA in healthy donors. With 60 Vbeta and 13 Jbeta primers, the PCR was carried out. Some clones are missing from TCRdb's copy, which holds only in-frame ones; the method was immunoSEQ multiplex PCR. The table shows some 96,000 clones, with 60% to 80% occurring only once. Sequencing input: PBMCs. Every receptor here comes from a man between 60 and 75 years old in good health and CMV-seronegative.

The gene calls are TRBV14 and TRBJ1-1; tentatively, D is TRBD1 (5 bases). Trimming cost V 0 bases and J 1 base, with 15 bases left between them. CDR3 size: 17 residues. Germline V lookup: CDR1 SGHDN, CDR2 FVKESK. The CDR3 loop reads CASSQDFKGLGNTEAFF. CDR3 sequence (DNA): TGTGCCAGCAGCCAAGATTTTAAGGGGCTCGGGAACACTGAAGCTTTCTTT.

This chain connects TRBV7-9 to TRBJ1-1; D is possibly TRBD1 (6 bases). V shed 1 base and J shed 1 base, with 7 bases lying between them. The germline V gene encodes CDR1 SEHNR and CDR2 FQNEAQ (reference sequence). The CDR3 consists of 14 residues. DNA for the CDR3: TGTGCCAGCAGCTTAGGACAGGCGAACACTGAAGCTTTCTTT. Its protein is CASSLGQANTEAFF.

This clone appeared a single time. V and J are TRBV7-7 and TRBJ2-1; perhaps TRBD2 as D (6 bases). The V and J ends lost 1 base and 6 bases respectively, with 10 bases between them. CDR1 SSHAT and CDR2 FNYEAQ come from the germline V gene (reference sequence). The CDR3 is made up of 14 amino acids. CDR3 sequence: CASSLELASNEQFF. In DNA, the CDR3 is TGTGCCAGCAGCTTAGAACTAGCTAGCAATGAGCAGTTCTTC.

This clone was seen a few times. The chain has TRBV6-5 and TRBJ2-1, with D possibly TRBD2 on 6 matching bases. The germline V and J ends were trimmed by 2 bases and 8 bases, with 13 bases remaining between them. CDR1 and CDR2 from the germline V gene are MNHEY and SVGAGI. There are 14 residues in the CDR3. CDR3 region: CASSYTPGVDEQFF. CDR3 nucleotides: TGTGCCAGCAGTTACACCCCGGGGGTCGATGAGCAGTTCTTC.

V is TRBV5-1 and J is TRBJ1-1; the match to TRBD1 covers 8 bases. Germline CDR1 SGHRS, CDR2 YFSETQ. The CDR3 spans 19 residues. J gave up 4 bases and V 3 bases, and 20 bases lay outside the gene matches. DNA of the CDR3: TGCGCCAGCAGCTCTCAATGGCCACCCCGGACAGGGTTATCCACTGAAGCTTTCTTT. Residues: CASSSQWPPRTGLSTEAFF.

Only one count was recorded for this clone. The CDR3 DNA reads as TGTGCCAGCAGTACACAGACAGGGCCCCAAGAGACCCAGTACTTC. Translation: CASSTQTGPQETQYF. The chain employs TRBV6-5 and TRBJ2-5, with 7 bases that match TRBD1. The CDR3 consists of 15 residues. From germline, CDR1 is MNHEY and CDR2 SVGAGI. V gave up 5 bases and J gave up 1 base; unmatched junction bases: 7.

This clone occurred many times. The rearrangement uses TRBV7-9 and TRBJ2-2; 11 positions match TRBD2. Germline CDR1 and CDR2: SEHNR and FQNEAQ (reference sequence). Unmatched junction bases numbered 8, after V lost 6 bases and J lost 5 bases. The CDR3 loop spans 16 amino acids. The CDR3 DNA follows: TGTGCCAGCAGGGGAACTAGCGGGAGAATTACCGGGGAGCTGTTTTTT. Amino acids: CASRGTSGRITGELFF.

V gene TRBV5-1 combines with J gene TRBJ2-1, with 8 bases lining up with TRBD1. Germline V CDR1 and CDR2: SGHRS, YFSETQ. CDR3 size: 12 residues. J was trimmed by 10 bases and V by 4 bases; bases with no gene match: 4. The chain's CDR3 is CASSRDRGEQFF. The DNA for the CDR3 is TGCGCCAGCAGCAGAGACAGGGGCGAGCAGTTCTTC.

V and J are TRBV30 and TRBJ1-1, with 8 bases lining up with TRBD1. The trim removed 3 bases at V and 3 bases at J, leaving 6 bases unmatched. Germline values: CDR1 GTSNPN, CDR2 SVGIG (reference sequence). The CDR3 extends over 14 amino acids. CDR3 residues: CAWRKTGAYTEAFF. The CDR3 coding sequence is TGTGCCTGGAGAAAGACAGGGGCGTACACTGAAGCTTTCTTT.

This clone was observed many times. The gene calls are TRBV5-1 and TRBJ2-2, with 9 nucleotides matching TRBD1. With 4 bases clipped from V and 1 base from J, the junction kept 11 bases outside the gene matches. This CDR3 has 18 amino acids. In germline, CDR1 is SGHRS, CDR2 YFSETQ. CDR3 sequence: CASSRGTGMGLNTGELFF. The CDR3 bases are TGCGCCAGCAGCCGCGGGACAGGGATGGGGTTGAACACCGGGGAGCTGTTTTTT.

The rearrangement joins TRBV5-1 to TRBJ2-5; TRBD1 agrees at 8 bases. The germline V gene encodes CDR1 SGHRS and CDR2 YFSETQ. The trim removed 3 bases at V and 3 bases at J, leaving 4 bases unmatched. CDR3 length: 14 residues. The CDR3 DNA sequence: TGCGCCAGCAGCTATGGACAGGGCGAAGAGACCCAGTACTTC. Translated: CASSYGQGEETQYF.

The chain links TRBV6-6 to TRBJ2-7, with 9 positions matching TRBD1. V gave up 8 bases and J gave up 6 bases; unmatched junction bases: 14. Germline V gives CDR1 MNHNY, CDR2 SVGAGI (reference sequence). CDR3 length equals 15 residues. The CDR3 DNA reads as TGTGCCAGCTCCCCGCGGGGGACAGGGTCATCCGAGCAGTACTTC. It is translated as CASSPRGTGSSEQYF.

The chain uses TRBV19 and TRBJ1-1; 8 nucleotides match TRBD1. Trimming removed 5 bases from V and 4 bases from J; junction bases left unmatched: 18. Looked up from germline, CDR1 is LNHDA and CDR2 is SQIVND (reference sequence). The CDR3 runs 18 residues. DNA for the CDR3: TGTGCCAGTAGTGAACGTTATAGGACAGGGAAAGGAACCACTGAAGCTTTCTTT. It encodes CASSERYRTGKGTTEAFF.

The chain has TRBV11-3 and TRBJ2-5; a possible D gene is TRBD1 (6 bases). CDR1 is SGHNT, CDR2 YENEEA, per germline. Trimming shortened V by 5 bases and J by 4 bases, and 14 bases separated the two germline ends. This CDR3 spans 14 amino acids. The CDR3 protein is CASSEQGLGETQYF. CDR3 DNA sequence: TGTGCCAGCAGCGAACAGGGTTTGGGAGAGACCCAGTACTTC.

DNA of the CDR3: TGTGCCAGCAAGACCGACAGGGCCCAAGAGACCCAGTACTTC. Protein: CASKTDRAQETQYF. This rearrangement joins TRBV2 to TRBJ2-5; 7 nucleotides match TRBD1. V lost 7 bases to trimming and J lost 1 base; unmatched junction nucleotides: 6. This CDR3 spans 14 amino acids. Germline lookup yields CDR1 SNHLY and CDR2 FYNNEI.

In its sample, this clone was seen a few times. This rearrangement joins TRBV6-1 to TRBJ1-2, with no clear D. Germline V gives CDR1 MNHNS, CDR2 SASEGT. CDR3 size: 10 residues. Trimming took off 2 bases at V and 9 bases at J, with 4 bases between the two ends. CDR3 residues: CASSELSYTF. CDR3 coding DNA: TGTGCCAGCAGTGAACTTAGCTACACCTTC.

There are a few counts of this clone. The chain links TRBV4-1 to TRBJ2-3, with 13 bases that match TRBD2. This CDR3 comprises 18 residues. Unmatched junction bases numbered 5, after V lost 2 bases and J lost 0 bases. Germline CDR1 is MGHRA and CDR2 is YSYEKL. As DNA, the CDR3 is TGCGCCAGCAGCCAACTACTAGCGGGAGGGCCTAGCACAGATACGCAGTATTTT. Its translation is CASSQLLAGGPSTDTQYF.

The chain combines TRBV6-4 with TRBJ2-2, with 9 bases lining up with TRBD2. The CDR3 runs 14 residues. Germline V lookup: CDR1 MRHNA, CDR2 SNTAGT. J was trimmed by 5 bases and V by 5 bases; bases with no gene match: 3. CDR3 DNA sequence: TGTGCCAGCAGTCTACTAGCGGGTACCGGGGAGCTGTTTTTT. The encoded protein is CASSLLAGTGELFF.

The CDR3 DNA sequence: TGCGCCAGCAGCTTTGCACAGGCCCCTGACGAGCAGTACTTC. It specifies CASSFAQAPDEQYF. The rearrangement links TRBV5-1 to TRBJ2-7; D perhaps matches TRBD1 (5 bases). V dropped 2 bases and J dropped 5 bases, with 14 bases sitting between them. This CDR3 is 14 amino acids long. Germline CDR1 reads SGHRS; CDR2 reads YFSETQ.

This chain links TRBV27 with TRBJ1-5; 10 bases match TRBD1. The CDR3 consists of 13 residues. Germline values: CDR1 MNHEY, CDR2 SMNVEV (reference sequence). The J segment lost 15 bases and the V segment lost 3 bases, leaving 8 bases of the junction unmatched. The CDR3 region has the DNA TGTGCCAGCAGTTTCGTGGGACAGGGGTTATGGCATTTT. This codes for CASSFVGQGLWHF.

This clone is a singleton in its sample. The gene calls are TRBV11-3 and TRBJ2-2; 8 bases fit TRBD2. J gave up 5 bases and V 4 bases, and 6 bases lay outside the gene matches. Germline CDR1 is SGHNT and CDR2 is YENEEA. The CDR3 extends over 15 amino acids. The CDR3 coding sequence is TGTGCCAGCAGCTATAGGACTAGCCGTACCGGGGAGCTGTTTTTT. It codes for CASSYRTSRTGELFF.

The CDR3, as DNA: TGTGCCAGCAGCTCAGGCGAGTCGGATTCACAGCCCCAGCATTTT. This gives the protein CASSSGESDSQPQHF. The chain links TRBV7-2 to TRBJ1-5; unclear D gene. V lost 4 bases and J 7 bases, leaving 17 bases between the germline ends. The CDR3 is made up of 15 amino acids. Per the germline V gene, CDR1 is SGHTA and CDR2 is FQGNSA.

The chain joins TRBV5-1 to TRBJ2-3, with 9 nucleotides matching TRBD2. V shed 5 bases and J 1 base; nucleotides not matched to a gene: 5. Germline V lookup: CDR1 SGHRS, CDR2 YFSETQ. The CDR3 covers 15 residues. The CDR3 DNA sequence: TGCGCCAGCAGACTTAGCGGGAGTGGCACAGATACGCAGTATTTT. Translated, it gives CASRLSGSGTDTQYF.

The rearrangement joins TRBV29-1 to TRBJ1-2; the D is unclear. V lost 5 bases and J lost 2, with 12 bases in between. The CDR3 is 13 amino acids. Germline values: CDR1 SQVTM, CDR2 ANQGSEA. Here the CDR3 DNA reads TGCAGCGTTCCTGAAACTAAGAACTATGGCTACACCTTC. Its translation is CSVPETKNYGYTF.

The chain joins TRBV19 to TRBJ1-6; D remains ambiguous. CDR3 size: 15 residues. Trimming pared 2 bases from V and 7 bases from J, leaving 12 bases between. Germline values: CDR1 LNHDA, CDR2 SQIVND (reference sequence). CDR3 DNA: TGTGCCAGTAGTATACCCGGAGTCTTGAATTCACCCCTCCACTTT. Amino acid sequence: CASSIPGVLNSPLHF.

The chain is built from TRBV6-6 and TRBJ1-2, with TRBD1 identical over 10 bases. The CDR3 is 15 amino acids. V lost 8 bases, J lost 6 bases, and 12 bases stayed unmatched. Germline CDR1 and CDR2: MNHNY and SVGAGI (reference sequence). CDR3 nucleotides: TGTGCCAGCCTTCCGGGGGACAGGGGTTCGAATGGCTACACCTTC. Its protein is CASLPGDRGSNGYTF.

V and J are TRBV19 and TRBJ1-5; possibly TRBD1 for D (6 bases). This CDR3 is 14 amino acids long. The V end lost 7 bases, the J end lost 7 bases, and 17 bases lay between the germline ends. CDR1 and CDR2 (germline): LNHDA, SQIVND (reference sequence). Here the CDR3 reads CASTEQGFGQPQHF. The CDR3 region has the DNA TGTGCCAGTACCGAACAGGGTTTTGGGCAGCCCCAGCATTTT.

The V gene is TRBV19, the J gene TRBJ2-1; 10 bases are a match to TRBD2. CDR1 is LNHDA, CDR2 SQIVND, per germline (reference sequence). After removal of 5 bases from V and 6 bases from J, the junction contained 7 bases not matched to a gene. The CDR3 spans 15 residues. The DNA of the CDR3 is TGTGCCAGTAGTCTTAGCGGGAGGTCCCTCAATGAGCAGTTCTTC. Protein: CASSLSGRSLNEQFF.

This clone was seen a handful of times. CDR3 nucleotide sequence: TGTGCCAGCAGTGAACAAGAGGGTCTGGATTCACCCCTCCACTTT. It encodes CASSEQEGLDSPLHF. The chain has TRBV6-1 and TRBJ1-6; D gene unclear. Trimming shortened V by 2 bases and J by 8 bases, and 13 bases separated the two germline ends. The CDR3 is 15 residues long. Germline V lookup: CDR1 MNHNS, CDR2 SASEGT.

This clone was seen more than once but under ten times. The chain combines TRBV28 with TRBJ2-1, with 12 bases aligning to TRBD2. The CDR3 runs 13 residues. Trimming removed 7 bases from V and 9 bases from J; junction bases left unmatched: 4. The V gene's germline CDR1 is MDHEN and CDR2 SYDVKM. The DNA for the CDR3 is TGTGCCAGCACTAGCGGGGGGGCCGGTGAGCAGTTCTTC. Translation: CASTSGGAGEQFF.

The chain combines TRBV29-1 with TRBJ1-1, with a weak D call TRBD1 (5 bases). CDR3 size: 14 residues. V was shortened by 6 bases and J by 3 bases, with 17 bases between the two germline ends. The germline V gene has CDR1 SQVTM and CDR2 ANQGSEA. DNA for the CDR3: TGCAGCGTATACGGCCCAGGGAGGGACACTGAAGCTTTCTTT. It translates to CSVYGPGRDTEAFF.

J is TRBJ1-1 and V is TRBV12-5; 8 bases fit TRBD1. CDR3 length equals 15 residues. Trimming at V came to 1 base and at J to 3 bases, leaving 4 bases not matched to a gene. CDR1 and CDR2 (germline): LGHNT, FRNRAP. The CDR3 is CASGLGPGGHTEAFF. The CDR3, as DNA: TGTGCTAGTGGTTTGGGACCAGGGGGCCACACTGAAGCTTTCTTT.